The 32 T cell receptor beta chains below come from one sample, sequenced in a study of OX40 agonist ivuxolimab in advanced cancers. The repertoire was sequenced with immunoSEQ multiplex PCR; TCRdb's copy has only in-frame clones and lacks some. Of about 100,000 clones in the sample, 90% are singletons; the top ten hold approximately 0.31%. The sample in question was CD4+ or CD8+ T cells sorted from blood, obtained in a trial of the OX40 agonist ivuxolimab. The source of these receptors is an adult with an advanced solid tumor such as melanoma, head and neck, liver or kidney cancer.

V is TRBV5-5 and J is TRBJ1-3; possible D gene TRBD1, 6 bases. With 2 bases removed from V and 2 bases from J, the gap between germline ends came to 8 bases. This CDR3 has 14 residues. Germline V gives CDR1 SGHKS, CDR2 YYEKEE (reference sequence). The CDR3 coding sequence is TGTGCCAGCAGCTTCAAGGGGGCTGGAAACACCATATATTTT. Protein product: CASSFKGAGNTIYF.

V and J are TRBV7-2 and TRBJ2-1; 7 bases agree with TRBD1. J gave up 4 bases and V 0 bases, and 6 bases lay outside the gene matches. Germline V CDR1 and CDR2: SGHTA, FQGNSA. CDR3 length: 16 amino acids. The DNA of the CDR3 is TGTGCCAGCAGCTTAGCTCGGGGACAGCAATACAATGAGCAGTTCTTC. This sequence encodes CASSLARGQQYNEQFF.

The chain links TRBV18 to TRBJ2-5; 7 nucleotides line up with TRBD1. V lost 3 bases and J lost 3; bases outside the gene matches: 4. CDR3 size: 14 residues. CDR1 is KGHSH and CDR2 is LQKENI in the germline V gene. CDR3 nucleotides: TGTGCCAGCTCACCTTCGGACAGGAAAGAGACCCAGTACTTC. This encodes CASSPSDRKETQYF.

V usage is TRBV7-2 and J usage is TRBJ2-1; 8 nucleotides agree with TRBD2. J lost 4 bases, V lost 5 bases, and 10 bases had no gene match. The CDR3 is 16 amino acids. CDR1 is SGHTA and CDR2 is FQGNSA in the germline V gene. As DNA, the CDR3 is TGTGCCAGCAGCCTAGGTATTAGCGGGGAATACAATGAGCAGTTCTTC. Its translation is CASSLGISGEYNEQFF.

This clone was found a few times. The chain carries TRBV7-2 and TRBJ2-1; 8 nucleotides line up with TRBD2. The germline V gene has CDR1 SGHTA and CDR2 FQGNSA. Unmatched junction bases numbered 6, after V lost 5 bases and J lost 0 bases. The length of the CDR3 is 16 residues. The CDR3 coding sequence is TGTGCCAGCAGCACGATAGCGGGATCCTCCTACAATGAGCAGTTCTTC. It is translated as CASSTIAGSSYNEQFF.

V and J are TRBV7-2 and TRBJ2-7; D is ambiguous. The V end was cut by 1 base, the J end by 3 bases, with 10 bases between. Germline V lookup: CDR1 SGHTA, CDR2 FQGNSA. This CDR3 spans 14 amino acids. CDR3 coding DNA: TGTGCCAGCAGCTTAGGTGGCACAATCTACGAGCAGTACTTC. Translation gives CASSLGGTIYEQYF.

This clone came up a few times. This chain joins TRBV18 and TRBJ2-1; 9 nucleotides match TRBD1. The CDR3 length is 18 residues. After removal of 4 bases from V and 0 bases from J, the junction contained 10 bases not matched to a gene. Looked up from germline, CDR1 is KGHSH and CDR2 is LQKENI. The CDR3 DNA reads as TGTGCCAGCTCACTACGACCTGACAGGGGGAGCTCCTACAATGAGCAGTTCTTC. Translated, it gives CASSLRPDRGSSYNEQFF.

The chain combines TRBV6-5 with TRBJ2-1; weak D call: TRBD2 (5 bases). The length of the CDR3 is 13 residues. Per germline, CDR1 MNHEY and CDR2 SVGAGI. V was cut by 7 bases and J by 8 bases, with 15 bases left in between. The CDR3 DNA reads TGTGCCAGCAAACCCTCAGGAGGCGATGAGCAGTTCTTC. Protein sequence: CASKPSGGDEQFF.

This sequence joins TRBV28 and TRBJ1-5; D is ambiguous. Germline loops: CDR1 MDHEN, CDR2 SYDVKM. V lost 3 bases and J lost 0, with 9 bases in between. This CDR3 comprises 15 residues. CDR3 protein: CASSFQLLSNQPQHF. DNA of the CDR3: TGTGCCAGCAGTTTCCAGTTACTTAGCAATCAGCCCCAGCATTTT.

The rearrangement uses TRBV7-2 and TRBJ2-1, with D perhaps matching TRBD1 (5 bases). V was trimmed by 2 bases and J by 7 bases, leaving 12 bases between them. The germline V gene has CDR1 SGHTA and CDR2 FQGNSA. CDR3 size: 14 residues. The DNA for the CDR3 is TGTGCCAGCAGCTTACTACCAGGGAATAATGAGCAGTTCTTC. This sequence encodes CASSLLPGNNEQFF. The full variable domain, rest sourced from reference TRBV7-2 and TRBJ2-1, is GAGVSQSPSNKVTEKGKDVELRCDPISGHTALYWYRQSLGQGLEFLIYFQGNSAPDKSGLPSDRFSAERTGGSVSTLTIQRTQQEDSAVYLCASSLLPGNNEQFFGPGTRLTVL.

The J gene is TRBJ2-2, the V gene TRBV30; TRBD1 might be the D (6 bases). The V gene's germline CDR1 is GTSNPN and CDR2 SVGIG (reference sequence). The CDR3 is 12 amino acids. The ends were cut back, 5 bases at V and 6 bases at J, with 10 bases in the middle. In DNA, the CDR3 is TGTGCCTGGTCCAAGGGGGCCGGGGAGCTGTTTTTT. Translating it yields CAWSKGAGELFF. Looking up the rest from reference TRBV30 and TRBJ2-2 gives the full variable domain: SQTIHQWPATLVQPVGSPLSLECTVEGTSNPNLYWYRQAAGRGLQLLFYSVGIGQISSEVPQNLSASRPQDRQFILSSKKLLLSDSGFYLCAWSKGAGELFFGEGSRLTVL.

This clone was seen once. The chain employs TRBV5-1 and TRBJ2-5, with D unclear. This CDR3 has 13 amino acids. Germline values: CDR1 SGHRS, CDR2 YFSETQ. V was shortened by 4 bases and J by 4 bases, with 11 bases between the two germline ends. For the CDR3, the DNA is TGCGCCAGCAGCCTAGAAGGTAGAGAGACCCAGTACTTC. This codes for CASSLEGRETQYF.

This clone was detected once. J is TRBJ1-1 and V is TRBV7-9; D call uncertain. The length of the CDR3 is 11 residues. Trimming took off 5 bases at V and 7 bases at J, with 8 bases between the two ends. Germline CDR1 is SEHNR and CDR2 is FQNEAQ (reference sequence). CDR3 amino acids: CASSRTDEAFF. The CDR3, as DNA: TGTGCCAGCAGCCGGACGGATGAAGCTTTCTTT.

The chain is built from TRBV11-2 and TRBJ2-1, with D tentatively TRBD1 or TRBD2 (5 bases each). The CDR3 extends over 14 amino acids. The V end lost 5 bases, the J end lost 2 bases, and 10 bases lay between the germline ends. The V gene's germline CDR1 is SGHAT and CDR2 FQNNGV. DNA of the CDR3: TGTGCCAGCAGCGCCTGGGGGACCTACAATGAGCAGTTCTTC. Translating it yields CASSAWGTYNEQFF.

This rearrangement joins TRBV7-2 to TRBJ2-1, with D possibly being TRBD2 (5 bases). The CDR3 loop spans 12 amino acids. V was cut by 5 bases and J by 9 bases, with 11 bases left in between. Germline lookup yields CDR1 SGHTA and CDR2 FQGNSA. The CDR3 sequence: CASSPAGLEQFF. The CDR3 coding sequence is TGTGCCAGCAGCCCCGCCGGACTTGAGCAGTTCTTC.

Regarding this clone: The identical CDR3 is also encoded by other nucleotide sequences in the sample. The chain uses TRBV10-3 and TRBJ1-5; the D is unclear. The CDR3 extends over 13 amino acids. V was pared by 0 bases and J by 3 bases, with 3 bases between. Germline lookup yields CDR1 ENHRY and CDR2 SYGVKD. CDR3 in amino acids: CAISESTNQPQHF. In DNA, the CDR3 is TGTGCCATCAGTGAGTCGACCAATCAGCCCCAGCATTTT.

V usage is TRBV20-1 and J usage is TRBJ2-1; 10 positions agree with TRBD2. V lost 5 bases and J lost 15; bases outside the gene matches: 4. CDR1 is DFQATT and CDR2 is SNEGSKA in the germline V gene (reference sequence). CDR3 length: 10 amino acids. The CDR3 nucleotides are TGCAGTGCTGCCCTAGCGGGAGTGTTCTTC. It specifies CSAALAGVFF.

This rearrangement joins TRBV7-2 to TRBJ2-1; TRBD2 is a possible D gene (5 bases). V dropped 1 base and J dropped 9 bases, with 10 bases sitting between them. Germline CDR1 reads SGHTA; CDR2 reads FQGNSA. This CDR3 spans 13 amino acids. The CDR3 coding sequence is TGTGCCAGCAGCTTAGGGGCTAGCACTGAGCAGTTCTTC. Translating gives CASSLGASTEQFF.

The V gene is TRBV29-1, the J gene TRBJ1-1; D not resolved. The CDR3 contains 13 residues. The germline V gene has CDR1 SQVTM and CDR2 ANQGSEA. As DNA, the CDR3 is TGCACCTCGAAGGGCCGGGGGAACACTGAAGCTTTCTTT. Protein: CTSKGRGNTEAFF.

As regards this clone: One end of the junction is discordant with germline, which a read error may explain. J is TRBJ1-1 and V is TRBV4-3, with TRBD1 matching 9 bases. The CDR3 contains 13 residues. The germline V gene encodes CDR1 LGHNA and CDR2 YSLEER. CDR3 in amino acids: CASSQPGGTGLGF. CDR3 DNA: TGCGCCAGCAGCCAACCGGGTGGGACAGGGCTAGGTTTT.

The J gene is TRBJ2-1, the V gene TRBV5-6; D uncertain. Germline CDR1 SGHDT, CDR2 YYEEEE. The CDR3 has 11 amino acids. V gave up 1 base and J gave up 9 bases, with 5 bases separating them. As DNA, the CDR3 is TGTGCCAGCAGCTTGACGGGTGAGCAGTTCTTC. Protein: CASSLTGEQFF.

The genes are TRBV18 and TRBJ2-6; no clear D gene. The CDR3 length is 16 residues. Germline CDR1 KGHSH, CDR2 LQKENI. V was clipped by 2 bases and J by 0 bases, with 8 bases between them. CDR3 coding DNA: TGTGCCAGCTCACCAAGGATCAGCTCTGGGGCCAACGTCCTGACTTTC. This sequence encodes CASSPRISSGANVLTF.

The chain has TRBV7-2 and TRBJ2-2, with 12 bases matching TRBD2. From germline, CDR1 is SGHTA and CDR2 FQGNSA. V shed 5 bases, J shed 2 bases, and the junction held 6 bases outside the gene matches. The CDR3 runs 17 residues. CDR3 protein: CASSPRTSGANTGELFF. The CDR3, as DNA: TGTGCCAGCAGCCCCAGGACTAGCGGGGCCAACACCGGGGAGCTGTTTTTT.

The chain combines TRBV27 with TRBJ1-1; TRBD1 matches at 8 bases. Germline CDR1 and CDR2: MNHEY and SMNVEV (reference sequence). The V segment lost 3 bases and the J segment 4 bases; nucleotides outside the gene matches: 4. CDR3 length: 14 amino acids. CDR3 sequence (DNA): TGTGCCAGCAGTTTCGGACAGGGAACCACTGAAGCTTTCTTT. Translated: CASSFGQGTTEAFF.

The V gene is TRBV7-8, the J gene TRBJ1-1; 10 bases agree with TRBD1. Trimming took 5 bases from V and 5 from J; bases not matched to a gene: 5. Germline assignment: CDR1 SGHVS and CDR2 FQNEAQ. This CDR3 region has 14 residues. The CDR3 spells CASSQGQGHTEAFF. CDR3 DNA sequence: TGTGCCAGCAGCCAGGGACAGGGGCATACTGAAGCTTTCTTT.

This chain links TRBV28 with TRBJ2-3, with a weak D call TRBD2 (6 bases). Trimming shortened V by 6 bases and J by 2 bases, and 15 bases separated the two germline ends. The CDR3 contains 15 residues. Germline CDR1 MDHEN, CDR2 SYDVKM. The CDR3 nucleotides read TGTGCCAGCAGAATAAGACTAGGGATCACAGATACGCAGTATTTT. It translates to CASRIRLGITDTQYF.

The rearrangement links TRBV7-8 to TRBJ1-2; perhaps TRBD1 as D (6 bases). CDR3 length equals 15 residues. Trimming removed 0 bases at V and 0 bases at J, with 8 bases between. CDR1 is SGHVS, CDR2 FQNEAQ, per germline. The CDR3 DNA follows: TGTGCCAGCAGCTTAGCTGACAGGCCTAACTATGGCTACACCTTC. It specifies CASSLADRPNYGYTF. Complete variable domain (other parts from reference TRBV7-8 and TRBJ1-2): GAGVSQSPRYKVAKRGQDVALRCDPISGHVSLFWYQQALGQGPEFLTYFQNEAQLDKSGLPSDRFFAERPEGSVSTLKIQRTQQEDSAVYLCASSLADRPNYGYTFGSGTRLTVV.

The chain links TRBV7-2 to TRBJ1-1, with 7 bases aligning to TRBD1. Germline V gene lookup returns CDR1 SGHTA and CDR2 FQGNSA. The CDR3 consists of 16 residues. J gave up 3 bases and V 5 bases, and 12 bases lay outside the gene matches. CDR3 sequence (DNA): TGTGCCAGCAGCATAAGTCCCGGGACAGCACACACTGAAGCTTTCTTT. Translation: CASSISPGTAHTEAFF.

The chain links TRBV20-1 to TRBJ2-1; 8 bases map to TRBD2. Germline-derived CDR1 and CDR2 are DFQATT and SNEGSKA (reference sequence). The V gene end was trimmed by 6 bases and the J gene end by 11 bases; junction bases not matched to a gene: 6. This CDR3 comprises 11 residues. This CDR3 is CSAQLADKQFF. The DNA for the CDR3 is TGCAGTGCCCAACTAGCGGACAAGCAGTTCTTC.

The chain combines TRBV7-3 with TRBJ2-7; D is uncertain. V lost 4 bases and J 3 bases, leaving 4 bases between the germline ends. The CDR3 is 11 residues long. Per germline, CDR1 SGHTA and CDR2 FQGTGA. The CDR3 region has the DNA TGTGCCAGCAGCTCTGACTACGAGCAGTACTTC. Amino acid sequence: CASSSDYEQYF.

V and J are TRBV5-1 and TRBJ2-1; D not resolved. The germline V gene has CDR1 SGHRS and CDR2 YFSETQ. CDR3 length equals 14 residues. Trimming left V 4 bases short and J 0 bases short, with 8 bases between. The CDR3 sequence: CASSLFASYNEQFF. In DNA, the CDR3 is TGCGCCAGCAGCCTCTTTGCCTCCTACAATGAGCAGTTCTTC.

The chain combines TRBV29-1 with TRBJ2-1; no firm D call. Germline V gives CDR1 SQVTM, CDR2 ANQGSEA. Trimming shortened V by 5 bases and J by 3 bases, and 5 bases separated the two germline ends. CDR3 length: 11 residues. The CDR3 coding sequence is TGCAGCGTTAAAAACTACAATGAGCAGTTCTTC. Protein product: CSVKNYNEQFF.